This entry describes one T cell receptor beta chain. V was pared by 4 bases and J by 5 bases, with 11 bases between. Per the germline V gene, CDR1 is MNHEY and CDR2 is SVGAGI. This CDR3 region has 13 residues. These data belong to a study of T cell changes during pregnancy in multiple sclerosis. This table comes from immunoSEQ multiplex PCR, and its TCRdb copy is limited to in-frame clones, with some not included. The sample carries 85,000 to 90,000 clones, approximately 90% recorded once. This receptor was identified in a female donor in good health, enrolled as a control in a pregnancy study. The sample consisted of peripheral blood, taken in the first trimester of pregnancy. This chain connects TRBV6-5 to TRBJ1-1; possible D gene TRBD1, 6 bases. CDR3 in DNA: TGTGCCAGCAGTTCAGGGGCATGGACTGAAGCTTTCTTT. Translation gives CASSSGAWTEAFF.